The 31 T cell receptor beta chains below all came from one sample that was sequenced in a study of shared clonotypes between healthy human individuals. The method was immunoSEQ multiplex PCR; TCRdb's version includes in-frame clones alone and lacks a portion of them. The sample shows roughly 1 million clones, roughly 70% of them seen only once. Sequenced input: memory CD4+ T cells sorted from blood. Subset in this sample: CD45RA-negative fraction. Receptors originate from a man aged 18 to 29 in good health.

This chain links TRBV5-1 with TRBJ2-1, with 9 bases identical to TRBD2. The CDR3 covers 14 residues. V trimming: 4 bases; J trimming: 8 bases; junction bases outside the gene matches: 7. Looked up from germline, CDR1 is SGHRS and CDR2 is YFSETQ. The CDR3 DNA sequence: TGCGCCAGCAGCCCAGGGACTAGCTTCGATGAGCAGTTCTTC. It translates to CASSPGTSFDEQFF.

This sequence joins TRBV5-1 and TRBJ1-2; D is unresolved. V was pared by 0 bases and J by 2 bases, with 8 bases between. Germline loops: CDR1 SGHRS, CDR2 YFSETQ. The CDR3 length is 14 residues. The DNA of the CDR3 is TGCGCCAGCAGCTTGGAGCTAGGAAACTATGGCTACACCTTC. Protein sequence: CASSLELGNYGYTF.

Details on this clone: This specimen includes other DNA sequences encoding the same CDR3. The chain links TRBV2 to TRBJ1-1, with D possibly matching TRBD1 (6 bases). V was pared by 3 bases and J by 11 bases, with 10 bases between. The CDR3 has 11 amino acids. Germline loops: CDR1 SNHLY, CDR2 FYNNEI. CDR3: CASSERTEAFF. Here the CDR3 DNA reads TGTGCCAGCAGTGAGAGGACAGAGGCTTTCTTT.

CDR3 region: CASSFLGRPIDTQYF. CDR3 DNA: TGTGCCAGCAGCTTCCTCGGACGGCCGATAGATACGCAGTATTTT. This chain uses TRBV11-2 with TRBJ2-3; D gene ambiguous. The germline V gene has CDR1 SGHAT and CDR2 FQNNGV. The CDR3 consists of 15 residues. Trimming took 3 bases from V and 5 from J, leaving 15 bases between them.

This chain links TRBV23-1 with TRBJ2-2; D unclear. TRBV23-1 is assigned to the ORF class and has an uncertain function. Trimming took off 3 bases at V and 2 bases at J, with 4 bases between the two ends. CDR3 length: 13 residues. The CDR3 coding sequence is TGCGCCAGCAGTCACCCTAACACCGGGGAGCTGTTTTTT. It encodes CASSHPNTGELFF.

This clone occurred many times. The chain has TRBV6-5 and TRBJ2-3; no clear D. CDR3 length: 13 amino acids. From germline, CDR1 is MNHEY and CDR2 SVGAGI. Deletions cut 7 bases from V and 0 bases from J, with 8 bases between. CDR3 bases: TGTGCCAGCACCGCCCCAAGCACAGATACGCAGTATTTT. Translated, it gives CASTAPSTDTQYF.

The genes are TRBV2 and TRBJ1-2; D unresolved. This CDR3 has 13 residues. Trimming stripped 3 bases from V and 7 bases from J, with 12 bases between. The germline V gene has CDR1 SNHLY and CDR2 FYNNEI. The CDR3 nucleotides read TGTGCCAGCAGTGAGTCGGGGAGGGTTGGCTACACCTTC. It encodes CASSESGRVGYTF.

The rearrangement joins TRBV27 to TRBJ1-5; TRBD1 is a possible D gene (6 bases). The length of the CDR3 is 14 residues. V was clipped by 0 bases and J by 11 bases, with 14 bases between them. Germline loops: CDR1 MNHEY, CDR2 SMNVEV (reference sequence). This CDR3 is CASSLSPGASSQHF. As DNA, the CDR3 is TGTGCCAGCAGTTTATCGCCAGGGGCCTCGTCCCAGCATTTT.

This sequence joins TRBV5-8 and TRBJ1-1, with D perhaps TRBD1 (6 bases). V shed 6 bases and J shed 0 bases, with 12 bases lying between them. The CDR3 has 14 residues. CDR1 and CDR2 from the germline V gene are SGHTS and YDEGEE. The DNA for the CDR3 is TGTGCCAGCAACCCCGGGGGCATGAACACTGAAGCTTTCTTT. The encoded protein is CASNPGGMNTEAFF.

The rearrangement uses TRBV9 and TRBJ1-4; weak D call: TRBD1 (5 bases). Germline V gene sequence: CDR1 SGDLS, CDR2 YYNGEE. Trimming took 0 bases from V and 5 from J, leaving 8 bases between them. The CDR3 extends over 14 amino acids. The chain's CDR3 is CASSVDPGNEKLFF. The CDR3, as DNA: TGTGCCAGCAGCGTAGATCCAGGGAATGAAAAACTGTTTTTT.

V and J are TRBV29-1 and TRBJ1-3, with D uncertain. The V gene's germline CDR1 is SQVTM and CDR2 ANQGSEA. The V end lost 5 bases, the J end lost 0 bases, and 8 bases lay between the germline ends. The CDR3 runs 13 residues. In DNA, the CDR3 is TGCAGCGTTCAGTTAAGCTCTGGAAACACCATATATTTT. Translating it yields CSVQLSSGNTIYF.

This clone was recorded once. The chain has TRBV27 and TRBJ1-4; the match to TRBD1 covers 7 bases. J was trimmed by 8 bases and V by 5 bases; bases with no gene match: 20. In germline, CDR1 is MNHEY, CDR2 SMNVEV (reference sequence). This CDR3 region has 18 residues. CDR3 in amino acids: CASSPKDRFDPTGEKLFF. The DNA for the CDR3 is TGTGCCAGCAGTCCAAAGGACAGGTTTGATCCCACTGGGGAAAAACTGTTTTTT.

This rearrangement joins TRBV18 to TRBJ2-2; possible D gene TRBD1, 5 bases. Germline loops: CDR1 KGHSH, CDR2 LQKENI. Trimming took 3 bases from V and 2 from J, leaving 10 bases between them. The CDR3 has 15 residues. The CDR3 spells CASSPQGINTGELFF. DNA of the CDR3: TGTGCCAGCTCACCCCAGGGAATAAACACCGGGGAGCTGTTTTTT.

The chain carries TRBV7-2 and TRBJ1-1, with a weak D call TRBD1 (5 bases). The germline gives CDR1 SGHTA, CDR2 FQGNSA. V shed 2 bases and J shed 4 bases, with 11 bases lying between them. The CDR3 totals 14 residues. The CDR3 coding sequence is TGTGCCAGCAGCTTATCAGGGAGTGGCACTGAAGCTTTCTTT. It codes for CASSLSGSGTEAFF. Variable domain in full (rest from reference TRBV7-2 and TRBJ1-1): GAGVSQSPSNKVTEKGKDVELRCDPISGHTALYWYRQSLGQGLEFLIYFQGNSAPDKSGLPSDRFSAERTGGSVSTLTIQRTQQEDSAVYLCASSLSGSGTEAFFGQGTRLTVV.

This rearrangement joins TRBV19 to TRBJ1-1, with TRBD1 identical over 8 bases. The CDR3 is 14 residues long. Per germline, CDR1 LNHDA and CDR2 SQIVND (reference sequence). V shed 9 bases, J shed 0 bases, and the junction held 6 bases outside the gene matches. DNA of the CDR3: TGTGCCAGCTCGCGGACAGGGCTGAACACTGAAGCTTTCTTT. Translation: CASSRTGLNTEAFF.

The CDR3 here is CAWTTSSGANVLTF. The CDR3 coding sequence is TGTGCCTGGACTACGAGCTCTGGGGCCAACGTCCTGACTTTC. V gene TRBV30 combines with J gene TRBJ2-6; D not certain. Trimming removed 4 bases from V and 0 bases from J, with 7 bases in between. The CDR3 is 14 amino acids. Germline V gene data show CDR1 as GTSNPN and CDR2 as SVGIG (reference sequence).

The rearrangement links TRBV30 to TRBJ2-1; D uncertain. Trimming left V 2 bases short and J 9 bases short, with 5 bases between. Germline lookup yields CDR1 GTSNPN and CDR2 SVGIG (reference sequence). The CDR3 is made up of 10 amino acids. The CDR3 bases are TGTGCCTGGAGTAAGGTTGAGCAGTTCTTC. Translating gives CAWSKVEQFF.

CDR3 region: CASSRQSATNEKLFF. For the CDR3, the DNA is TGCGCCAGCAGCCGGCAGAGCGCAACTAATGAAAAACTGTTTTTT. The chain carries TRBV4-1 and TRBJ1-4; D unresolved. V lost 4 bases to trimming and J lost 0 bases, with 9 bases between them. The CDR3 is made up of 15 amino acids. The germline CDR1 and CDR2 sequences are MGHRA and YSYEKL.

This chain connects TRBV7-2 to TRBJ1-5, with D perhaps matching TRBD1 (6 bases). Germline V gene sequence: CDR1 SGHTA, CDR2 FQGNSA. The CDR3 is 16 residues long. Trimming removed 4 bases from V and 0 bases from J, with 13 bases in between. CDR3 nucleotide sequence: TGTGCCAGCAGCTCTCGACAGGACTTTAGCAATCAGCCCCAGCATTTT. Its translation is CASSSRQDFSNQPQHF.

In this sample, this clone turned up many times. This chain uses TRBV5-5 with TRBJ1-2; a possible D gene is TRBD1 (5 bases). The CDR3 sequence is 15 residues long. V lost 6 bases to trimming and J lost 2 bases, with 17 bases between them. Germline V CDR1 and CDR2: SGHKS, YYEKEE (reference sequence). CDR3 DNA: TGTGCCAGCACCTCTTGGGCCTGGGGGAACTATGGCTACACCTTC. The encoded protein is CASTSWAWGNYGYTF.

J is TRBJ1-4 and V is TRBV30; no reliable D call. Germline V gene lookup returns CDR1 GTSNPN and CDR2 SVGIG (reference sequence). The CDR3 totals 15 residues. V was cut by 7 bases and J by 0 bases, with 15 bases left in between. CDR3 DNA sequence: TGTGCCTCGTCGAGAGGGCCCACAACTAATGAAAAACTGTTTTTT. Its translation: CASSRGPTTNEKLFF.

V is TRBV30 and J is TRBJ2-7, with D perhaps TRBD1 (6 bases). The CDR3 loop spans 11 amino acids. Germline V lookup: CDR1 GTSNPN, CDR2 SVGIG (reference sequence). V lost 5 bases and J lost 4, with 9 bases in between. DNA for the CDR3: TGTGCCTGGGGACAGACTTACGAGCAGTACTTC. Protein: CAWGQTYEQYF.

This chain uses TRBV5-8 with TRBJ1-5, with 9 positions matching TRBD1. V lost 4 bases and J lost 2; bases outside the gene matches: 10. In germline, CDR1 is SGHTS, CDR2 YDEGEE. This CDR3 has 17 residues. CDR3 DNA sequence: TGTGCCAGCAGCGCCGGGACAGGGACGGTCGGCAATCAGCCCCAGCATTTT. It yields the protein CASSAGTGTVGNQPQHF.

The CDR3 reads CASSDVTFSNQPQHF. The CDR3 DNA reads as TGTGCCAGCAGTGACGTGACTTTTAGCAATCAGCCCCAGCATTTT. The rearrangement links TRBV2 to TRBJ1-5, with no clear D. The length of the CDR3 is 15 residues. Trimming shortened V by 3 bases and J by 0 bases, and 9 bases separated the two germline ends. CDR1 SNHLY and CDR2 FYNNEI come from the germline V gene.

This rearrangement joins TRBV9 to TRBJ2-7, with 8 bases matching TRBD2. Germline V lookup: CDR1 SGDLS, CDR2 YYNGEE. The CDR3 runs to 17 residues. V gave up 0 bases and J gave up 3 bases; unmatched junction bases: 11. CDR3 bases: TGTGCCAGCAGCGTAGCAGGCTCAGCGGGAGTCGGCTACGAGCAGTACTTC. This translates into CASSVAGSAGVGYEQYF.

This clone was seen a single time. The V call is TRBV11-2, the J call TRBJ2-1, with TRBD1 as a possible D gene (5 bases). The CDR3 runs to 13 residues. Germline loops: CDR1 SGHAT, CDR2 FQNNGV. V lost 0 bases to trimming and J lost 6 bases, with 6 bases between them. The CDR3 bases are TGTGCCAGCAGCTTAGACAGGGCCAATGAGCAGTTCTTC. This codes for CASSLDRANEQFF.

The rearrangement joins TRBV5-1 to TRBJ2-2; 7 nucleotides line up with TRBD2. The V and J ends lost 0 bases and 5 bases, in that order; junction bases with no gene match: 7. The CDR3 loop spans 16 amino acids. CDR1 and CDR2 from the germline V gene are SGHRS and YFSETQ. The CDR3 region has the DNA TGCGCCAGCAGCTTGGCCGTAAGGGGAGGGACCGGGGAGCTGTTTTTT. Amino acids: CASSLAVRGGTGELFF.

V and J are TRBV4-2 and TRBJ1-3; D possibly corresponds to TRBD1 (5 bases). From germline, CDR1 is LGHNA and CDR2 YNFKEQ. The V end lost 2 bases, the J end lost 4 bases, and 9 bases lay between the germline ends. The CDR3 is 14 residues long. CDR3 amino acids: CASSQRGEGNTIYF. The CDR3 coding sequence is TGTGCCAGCAGCCAACGGGGGGAAGGAAACACCATATATTTT.

The chain carries TRBV2 and TRBJ1-2; maybe TRBD1 (5 bases). Trimming removed 9 bases from V and 12 bases from J, with 23 bases in between. Germline V lookup: CDR1 SNHLY, CDR2 FYNNEI. The CDR3 has 13 residues. The CDR3 loop reads CARSRDPPRGDTF. The CDR3 DNA is TGTGCCAGAAGCCGGGACCCTCCTCGAGGGGACACCTTC.

The sample holds one count of this clone. The genes are TRBV28 and TRBJ2-4; unclear D gene. V was cut by 1 base and J by 7 bases, with 14 bases left in between. This CDR3 comprises 15 residues. CDR1 is MDHEN, CDR2 SYDVKM, per germline. CDR3 sequence: CASSLLASDRNIQYF. In nucleotides, the CDR3 is TGTGCCAGCAGTTTATTGGCGAGCGATCGTAACATTCAGTACTTC.

The rearrangement joins TRBV6-6 to TRBJ2-7, with D possibly being TRBD1 or TRBD2 (5 bases each). Trimming left V 4 bases short and J 5 bases short, with 18 bases between. CDR3 size: 15 residues. Germline CDR1 reads MNHNY; CDR2 reads SVGAGI (reference sequence). The CDR3 nucleotides read TGTGCCAGCAGTTTTTATCTTGGGACGCTGGACGAGCAGTACTTC. Its protein is CASSFYLGTLDEQYF.